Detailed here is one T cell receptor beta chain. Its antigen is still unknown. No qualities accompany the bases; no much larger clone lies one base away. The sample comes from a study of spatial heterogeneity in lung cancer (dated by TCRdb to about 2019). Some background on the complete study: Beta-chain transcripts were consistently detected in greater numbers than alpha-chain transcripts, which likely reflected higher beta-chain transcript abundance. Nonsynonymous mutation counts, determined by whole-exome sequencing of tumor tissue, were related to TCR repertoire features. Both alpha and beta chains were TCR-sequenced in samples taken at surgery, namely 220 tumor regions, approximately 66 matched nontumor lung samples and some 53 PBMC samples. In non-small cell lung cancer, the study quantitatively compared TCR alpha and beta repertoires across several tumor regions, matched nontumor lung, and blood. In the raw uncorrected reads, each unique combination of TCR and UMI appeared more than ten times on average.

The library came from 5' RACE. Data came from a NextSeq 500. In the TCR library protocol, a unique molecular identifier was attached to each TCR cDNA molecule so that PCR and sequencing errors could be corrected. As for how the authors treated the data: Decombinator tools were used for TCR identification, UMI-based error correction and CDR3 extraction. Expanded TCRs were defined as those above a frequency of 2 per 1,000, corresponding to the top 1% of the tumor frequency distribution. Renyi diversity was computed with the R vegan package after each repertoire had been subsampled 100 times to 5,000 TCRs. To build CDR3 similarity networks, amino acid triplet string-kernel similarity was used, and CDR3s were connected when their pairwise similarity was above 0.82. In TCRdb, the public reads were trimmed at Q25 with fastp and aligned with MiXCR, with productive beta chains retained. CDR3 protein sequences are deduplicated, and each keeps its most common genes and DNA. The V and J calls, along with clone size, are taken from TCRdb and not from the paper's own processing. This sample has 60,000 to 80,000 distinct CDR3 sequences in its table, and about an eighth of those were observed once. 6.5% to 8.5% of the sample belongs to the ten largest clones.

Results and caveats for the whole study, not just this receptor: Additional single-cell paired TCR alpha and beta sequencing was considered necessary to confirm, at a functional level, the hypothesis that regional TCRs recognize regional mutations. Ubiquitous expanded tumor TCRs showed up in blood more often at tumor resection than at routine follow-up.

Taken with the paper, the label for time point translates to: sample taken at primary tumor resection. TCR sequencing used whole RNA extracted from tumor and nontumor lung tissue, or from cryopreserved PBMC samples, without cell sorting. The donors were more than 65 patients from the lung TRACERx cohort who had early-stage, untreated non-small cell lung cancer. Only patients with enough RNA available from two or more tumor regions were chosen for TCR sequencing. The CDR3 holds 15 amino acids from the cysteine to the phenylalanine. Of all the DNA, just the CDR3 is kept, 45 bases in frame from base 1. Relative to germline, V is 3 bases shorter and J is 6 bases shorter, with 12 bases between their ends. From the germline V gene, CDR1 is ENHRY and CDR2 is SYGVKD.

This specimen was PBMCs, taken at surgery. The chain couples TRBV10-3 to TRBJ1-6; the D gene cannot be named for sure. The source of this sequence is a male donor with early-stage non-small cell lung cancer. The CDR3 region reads CAISDPQIANSPLHF. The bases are TGTGCCATCAGTGACCCGCAAATTGCTAATTCACCCCTCCACTTT.